This T cell receptor (beta chain) is from a study of a mutant IDH1 vaccine in newly diagnosed glioma. Profiled with immunoSEQ multiplex PCR; TCRdb holds only in-frame clones, not every one. This sample has 35,000 to 45,000 clones, with 80% to 90% found just once. V gave up 6 bases and J gave up 2 bases; unmatched junction bases: 16. Per the germline V gene, CDR1 is SQVTM and CDR2 is ANQGSEA. CDR3 length equals 17 residues. For this clone: What it recognizes is unknown.

Regarding time point: week 35, safety follow-up. Doses of 300 ug of mutant IDH1 20-mer peptide were given with topical imiquimod. Donor tumors were new WHO grade 3 or 4 IDH1-mutant, ATRX-lost astrocytomas. The rearrangement links TRBV29-1 to TRBJ1-1; 9 bases are shared with TRBD1. Sequencing used PBMCs, obtained from a glioma patient whose treatment included an IDH1 peptide vaccine. This TCR derives from a man in his forties or fifties with glioma. CDR3 sequence (DNA): TGCAGCGTCCGACCTTTTACGGGACAGGGAACAAACACTGAAGCTTTCTTT. Translation: CSVRPFTGQGTNTEAFF.